This TCR beta chain was sequenced during a study of blood T cell repertoires in COVID-19. Whole-study context: Nucleic acid was either cDNA or gDNA, and it came from T cells, B-cell-depleted T cells, or PBMCs.

Per the original data handling: Cell counts per sample came from amplifying reference gene primers. Data came from immunoSEQ multiplex PCR; TCRdb stores just in-frame clones and leaves some out. V, J and clone size are those of that table, while D and trimming were read from the DNA. Seen here are roughly 120,000 clones, 76% observed once, and the top ten hold roughly 3.8%. The CDR3 has 16 amino acids. CDR1 SEHNR and CDR2 FQNEAQ come from the germline V gene (reference sequence). The V gene end was trimmed by 4 bases and the J gene end by 2 bases; junction bases not matched to a gene: 3. The specimen sequenced was peripheral blood. The TCR sequence derives from a woman at least 80 years old with acute or convalescent COVID-19. The chain carries TRBV7-9 and TRBJ2-3, with 13 nucleotides matching TRBD2. Here the CDR3 reads CASSSGLAGVTDTQYF. CDR3 nucleotide sequence: TGTGCCAGCAGCTCTGGACTAGCGGGGGTCACAGATACGCAGTATTTT.